This T cell receptor (beta chain) is drawn from a study of blood T cells in healthy people across ages. Study-level background: Template switching caught about one barcoded beta molecule for each two T cells.

V shed 6 bases and J shed 5 bases, with 19 bases lying between them. This CDR3 region has 15 residues. Looked up from germline, CDR1 is MDHEN and CDR2 is SYDVKM. A sample-barcoded 5' primer and a J-beta primer mix were used in a second PCR of roughly 7 to 11 cycles. One entry per CDR3 protein results from TCRdb running MiXCR on the 5' RACE reads. The sample has 1.6 million or so distinct CDR3 sequences; 34% are singletons. Findings and limits, study-wide: Comparison with aged donors showed that long-lived donors had more naive CD4+ cells and higher diversity.

This clonotype occurred a few times. What it binds is unknown. Every donor provided 9.5 to 10 milliliters of peripheral blood. Per-sample PBMC isolation yielded at least 6.5 million cells. This clonotype was obtained from a woman in her twenties or thirties in good health. The V and J genes are TRBV28 and TRBJ2-5, with no clear D. The sample consisted of blood. CDR3: CASSLPQPLGETQYF. DNA for the CDR3: TGTGCCAGCAGCCTACCCCAGCCCCTTGGGGAGACCCAGTACTTC.